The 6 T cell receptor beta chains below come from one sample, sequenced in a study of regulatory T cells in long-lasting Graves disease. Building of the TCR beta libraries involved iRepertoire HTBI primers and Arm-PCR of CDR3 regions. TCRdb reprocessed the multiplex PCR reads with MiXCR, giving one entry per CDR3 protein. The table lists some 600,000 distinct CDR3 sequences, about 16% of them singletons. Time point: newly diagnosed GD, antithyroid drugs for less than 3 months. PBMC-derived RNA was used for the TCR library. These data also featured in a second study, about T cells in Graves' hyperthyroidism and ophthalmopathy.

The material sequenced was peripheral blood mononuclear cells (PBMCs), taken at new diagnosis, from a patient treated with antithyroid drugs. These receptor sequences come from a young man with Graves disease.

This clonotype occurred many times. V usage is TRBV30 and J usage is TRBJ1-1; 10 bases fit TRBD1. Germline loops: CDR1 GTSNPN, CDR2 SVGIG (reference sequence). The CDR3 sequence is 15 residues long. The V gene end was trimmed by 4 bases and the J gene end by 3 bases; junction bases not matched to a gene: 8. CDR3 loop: CAWTRTGQGHTEAFF. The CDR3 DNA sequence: TGTGCCTGGACCCGTACGGGACAGGGGCACACTGAAGCTTTCTTT.

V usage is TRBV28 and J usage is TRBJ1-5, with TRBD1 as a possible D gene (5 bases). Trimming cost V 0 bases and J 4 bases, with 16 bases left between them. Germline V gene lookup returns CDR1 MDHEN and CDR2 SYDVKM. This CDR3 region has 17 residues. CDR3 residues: CASSLWGHDSVNQPQHF. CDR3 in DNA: TGTGCCAGCAGTTTATGGGGGCACGATAGCGTAAATCAGCCCCAGCATTTT.

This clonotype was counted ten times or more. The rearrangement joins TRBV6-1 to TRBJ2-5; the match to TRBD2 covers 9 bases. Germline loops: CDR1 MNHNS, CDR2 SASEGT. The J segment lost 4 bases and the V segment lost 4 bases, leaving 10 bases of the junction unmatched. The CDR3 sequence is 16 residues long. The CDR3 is CASSALNSGSGETQYF. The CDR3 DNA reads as TGTGCCAGCAGTGCCCTTAATAGCGGGAGCGGAGAGACCCAGTACTTC.

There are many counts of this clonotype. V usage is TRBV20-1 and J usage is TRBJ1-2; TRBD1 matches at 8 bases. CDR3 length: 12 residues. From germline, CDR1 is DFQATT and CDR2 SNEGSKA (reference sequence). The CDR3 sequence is CGWDRTLYGYTF. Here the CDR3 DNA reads TGCGGATGGGACAGGACTCTCTATGGCTACACCTTC.

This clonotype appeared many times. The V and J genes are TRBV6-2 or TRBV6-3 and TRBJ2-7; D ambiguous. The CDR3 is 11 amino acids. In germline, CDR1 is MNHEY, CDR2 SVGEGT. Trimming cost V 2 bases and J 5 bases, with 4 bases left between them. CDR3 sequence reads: CASSYQDEQYF. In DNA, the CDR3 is TGTGCCAGCAGTTACCAGGACGAGCAGTACTTC.

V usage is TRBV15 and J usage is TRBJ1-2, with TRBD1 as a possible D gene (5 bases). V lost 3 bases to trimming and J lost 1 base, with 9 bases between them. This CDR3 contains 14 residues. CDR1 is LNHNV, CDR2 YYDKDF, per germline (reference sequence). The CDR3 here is CATSRGGGNYGYTF. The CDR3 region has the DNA TGTGCCACCAGCAGGGGGGGTGGTAACTATGGCTACACCTTC. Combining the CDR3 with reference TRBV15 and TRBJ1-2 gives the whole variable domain DAMVIQNPRYQVTQFGKPVTLSCSQTLNHNVMYWYQQKSSQAPKLLFHYYDKDFNNEADTPDNFQSRRPNTSFCFLDIRSPGLGDTAMYLCATSRGGGNYGYTFGSGTRLTVV.